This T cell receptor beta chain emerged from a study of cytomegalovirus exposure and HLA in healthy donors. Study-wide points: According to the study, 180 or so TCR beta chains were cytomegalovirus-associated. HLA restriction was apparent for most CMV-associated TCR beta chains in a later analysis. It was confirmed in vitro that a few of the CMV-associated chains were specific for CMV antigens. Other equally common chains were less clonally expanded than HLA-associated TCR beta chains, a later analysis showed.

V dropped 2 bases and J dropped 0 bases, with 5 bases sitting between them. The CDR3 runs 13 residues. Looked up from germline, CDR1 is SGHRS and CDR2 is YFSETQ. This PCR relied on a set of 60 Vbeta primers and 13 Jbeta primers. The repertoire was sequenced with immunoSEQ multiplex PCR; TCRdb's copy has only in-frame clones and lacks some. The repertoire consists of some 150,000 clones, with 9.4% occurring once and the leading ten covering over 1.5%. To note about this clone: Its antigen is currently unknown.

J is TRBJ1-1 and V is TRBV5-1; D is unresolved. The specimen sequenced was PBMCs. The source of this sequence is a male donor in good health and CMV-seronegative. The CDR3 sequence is CASSLEMNTEAFF. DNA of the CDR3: TGCGCCAGCAGCTTAGAGATGAACACTGAAGCTTTCTTT.